The clone carrying this T cell receptor beta chain was counted between two and nine times. This entry belongs to a study of blood T cells in healthy people across ages. It was roughly 10 milliliters of peripheral blood that were drawn from each donor. Sample-barcoded 5' priming and a J-beta primer mix drove a second PCR of 7 to 11 cycles. TCRdb re-called the 5' RACE reads with MiXCR, one entry per CDR3 protein. Among some 710,000 distinct CDR3 sequences listed, about 45% were seen once. The CDR3 sequence is 14 residues long. The sample taken for sequencing was blood. The V gene is TRBV21-1, the J gene TRBJ2-7; the table's D call TRBD2 went unverified against the DNA. TRBV21-1 is shown as a pseudogene. The sequence derives from an elderly man in good health. In nucleotides, the CDR3 is TGTGCCAGCAGCAACCGGACTAGCGGCAATACTCCGTACTTC. It encodes CASSNRTSGNTPYF.